The 11 T cell receptor beta chains below were found in one sample sequenced in a study of OX40 agonist ivuxolimab in advanced cancers. The method was immunoSEQ multiplex PCR; TCRdb's version includes in-frame clones alone and lacks a portion of them. Here the sample spans over 60,000 clones, approximately 92% being singletons. The sequencing here drew on CD4+ or CD8+ T cells sorted from blood, taken in a trial of the OX40 agonist ivuxolimab. The receptors derive from an adult with an advanced solid tumor such as melanoma, head and neck, liver or kidney cancer.

J is TRBJ2-3 and V is TRBV5-1; D remains unclear. This CDR3 region has 13 residues. V dropped 4 bases and J dropped 2 bases, with 8 bases sitting between them. CDR1 SGHRS and CDR2 YFSETQ come from the germline V gene. CDR3 in DNA: TGCGCCAGCAGCCCCAGAACCACAGATACGCAGTATTTT. This codes for CASSPRTTDTQYF.

This clone was seen just once. This chain uses TRBV6-4 with TRBJ2-2; a weak D match, TRBD1 (6 bases). This CDR3 has 15 residues. Looked up from germline, CDR1 is MRHNA and CDR2 is SNTAGT. Trimming removed 5 bases at V and 4 bases at J, with 14 bases between. The CDR3 region has the DNA TGTGCCAGCAGTAGGGGGATCGGAACCACCGGGGAGCTGTTTTTT. Protein sequence: CASSRGIGTTGELFF.

The rearrangement joins TRBV7-8 to TRBJ2-7, with 9 bases that match TRBD1. Per germline, CDR1 SGHVS and CDR2 FQNEAQ. The CDR3 is made up of 14 amino acids. V was clipped by 5 bases and J by 3 bases; unmatched bases: 5. The CDR3: CASSPGQGDYEQYF. CDR3 nucleotide sequence: TGTGCCAGCAGCCCGGGACAGGGCGACTACGAGCAGTACTTC.

The rearrangement links TRBV6-5 to TRBJ2-5, with D tentatively TRBD2 (6 bases). The end of the DNA is better explained by TRBJ2-7, so the J call may be wrong. The CDR3 runs 15 residues. Germline lookup yields CDR1 MNHEY and CDR2 SVGAGI. The CDR3 here is CASSYRTSGDYEQYF. The CDR3 DNA reads TGTGCCAGCAGTTACCGAACCTCGGGGGACTACGAGCAGTACTTC.

The chain carries TRBV28 and TRBJ1-1; D uncertain. Between the trimmed V and J ends, which lost 4 bases and 0 bases, there was a span of 6 bases. In germline, CDR1 is MDHEN, CDR2 SYDVKM. This CDR3 is built from 13 residues. The CDR3 here is CASSSHLNTEAFF. CDR3 nucleotide sequence: TGTGCCAGCAGTTCCCATCTGAACACTGAAGCTTTCTTT.

The chain employs TRBV19 and TRBJ1-4; D perhaps matches TRBD1 (5 bases). Germline V CDR1 and CDR2: LNHDA, SQIVND (reference sequence). Deletions cut 2 bases from V and 3 bases from J, with 7 bases between. CDR3 length: 14 amino acids. The CDR3 coding sequence is TGTGCCAGTAGTATACAGGGAGCTAATGAAAAACTGTTTTTT. It yields the protein CASSIQGANEKLFF.

The chain links TRBV5-6 to TRBJ2-3; 9 nucleotides align to TRBD2. Germline V gene sequence: CDR1 SGHDT, CDR2 YYEEEE. The CDR3 runs to 17 residues. The V and J ends lost 0 bases and 2 bases, in that order; junction bases with no gene match: 7. The chain's CDR3 is CASSLALAGFNTDTQYF. The DNA for the CDR3 is TGTGCCAGCAGCTTGGCGCTAGCGGGATTTAACACAGATACGCAGTATTTT.

V usage is TRBV18 and J usage is TRBJ2-2, with 7 bases identical to TRBD1. The CDR3 consists of 14 residues. CDR1 is KGHSH, CDR2 LQKENI, per germline. The V segment lost 8 bases and the J segment 1 base; nucleotides outside the gene matches: 4. The CDR3 nucleotides are TGTGCCAGCGCGACAGGGCTGAACACCGGGGAGCTGTTTTTT. It encodes CASATGLNTGELFF. Supplemented by reference TRBV18 and TRBJ2-2, the full variable domain reads NAGVMQNPRHLVRRRGQEARLRCSPMKGHSHVYWYRQLPEEGLKFMVYLQKENIIDESGMPKERFSAEFPKEGPSILRIQQVVRGDSAAYFCASATGLNTGELFFGEGSRLTVL.

This clone came up once. This chain connects TRBV28 to TRBJ2-3; 10 nucleotides align to TRBD2. CDR1 and CDR2 from the germline V gene are MDHEN and SYDVKM. CDR3 length: 17 residues. J lost 8 bases, V lost 7 bases, and 18 bases had no gene match. This CDR3 reads CASTSSSAGLAVGTQYF. DNA for the CDR3: TGTGCCAGCACTAGTTCGAGCGCCGGACTAGCGGTGGGTACGCAGTATTTT.

This chain uses TRBV5-1 with TRBJ2-2, with 8 bases identical to TRBD1. V dropped 4 bases and J dropped 6; count of bases not matched to a gene: 5. The CDR3 is made up of 14 amino acids. Germline CDR1 is SGHRS and CDR2 is YFSETQ. CDR3 sequence: CASSEGQVAGELFF. The CDR3 nucleotides read TGCGCCAGCAGCGAGGGACAGGTGGCCGGGGAGCTGTTTTTT.

This sequence joins TRBV5-5 and TRBJ1-5, with 7 bases fitting TRBD1. CDR1 is SGHKS and CDR2 is YYEKEE in the germline V gene (reference sequence). The CDR3 is 16 residues long. The ends lost 4 bases at V and 1 base at J; junction bases unmatched: 8. This CDR3 reads CASSANQGESNQPQHF. The CDR3 nucleotides are TGTGCCAGCAGCGCCAATCAGGGGGAGAGCAATCAGCCCCAGCATTTT.